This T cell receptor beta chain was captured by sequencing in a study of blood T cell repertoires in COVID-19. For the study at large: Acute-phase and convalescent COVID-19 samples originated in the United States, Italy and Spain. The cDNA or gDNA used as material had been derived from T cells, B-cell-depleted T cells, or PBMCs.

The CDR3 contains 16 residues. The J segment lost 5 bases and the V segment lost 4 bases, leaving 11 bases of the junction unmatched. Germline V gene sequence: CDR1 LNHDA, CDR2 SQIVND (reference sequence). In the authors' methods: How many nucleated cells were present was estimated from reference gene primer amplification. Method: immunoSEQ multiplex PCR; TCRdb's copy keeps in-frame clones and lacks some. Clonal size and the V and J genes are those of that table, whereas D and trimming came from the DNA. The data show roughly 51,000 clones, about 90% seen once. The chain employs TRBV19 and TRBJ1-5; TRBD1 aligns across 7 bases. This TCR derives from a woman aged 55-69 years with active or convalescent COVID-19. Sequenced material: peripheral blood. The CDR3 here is CASSTSAGGRHQPQHF. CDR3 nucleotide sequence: TGTGCCAGTAGTACCAGCGCAGGGGGTCGTCATCAGCCCCAGCATTTT.